This T cell receptor beta chain was recovered during a study of T cells in Graves' hyperthyroidism and ophthalmopathy (dated by TCRdb to about 2019). Context from the whole study: Peripheral blood samples were taken at the time of initial diagnosis, prior to any treatment. To identify TCR V-J signatures that set the groups apart, the researchers used a discovery cohort of 100 patients, made up of 40 to 45 with Graves' ophthalmopathy and about 60 with stable Graves' hyperthyroidism. Prospective prediction of ophthalmopathy was tested in an independent validation cohort of fewer than 20 hyperthyroidism patients and 17 patients who later progressed to ophthalmopathy. The 75 to 100 discovery patients were divided at random into training and test sets in a 7:3 ratio. In roughly six Graves' hyperthyroidism patients, the study also compared T-cell repertoires from thyroid tissue with T-cell repertoires from blood. Following sampling, methimazole starting at 30 mg daily was given to hyperthyroidism patients, and high-dose intravenous methylprednisolone was given to ophthalmopathy patients. The paper reports TCR Vbeta CDR3 sequencing of roughly 140 peripheral blood samples: 40 to 45 ophthalmopathy, 75 to 80 hyperthyroidism and around 17 progressor patients.

Its CDR3 holds 17 amino acids, cysteine through phenylalanine. This entry keeps only the CDR3 DNA: 51 bases, framed from base 1. Based on the germline V gene, the CDR1 and CDR2 sequences are SGHTA and FQGTGA. V is pruned by 0 bases and J by 4 bases, leaving 8 bases of the junction without a gene match. The TCR beta CDR3 regions were amplified from the RNA transcripts. The first round of RT-PCR for the TCR CDR3 was performed with the HTBI primer set and the Qiagen OneStep RT-PCR kit. The libraries were constructed in a second round of multiplex PCR and then size-selected and purified. Paired-end sequencing of the libraries was performed with 100 bp reads on an Illumina HiSeq2000. In the original analysis: Raw data were processed with SOAPnuke, discarding reads with adapters, uncalled bases, mean Phred below 15, or no exact constant-primer or identifier match. COPE v1.2.5 was used to merge the high-quality paired reads, and each unique nucleotide sequence was defined as a clonotype. MiTCR v1.1 was used to align clonotypes to the IMGT TRBV, TRBD and TRBJ reference segments. The analysis included only V-J combinations with a frequency above 0.0001, which together covered 99.2% of the repertoires. A TCS score was defined as the ratio between F50 (clonal expansion) and ExV (chaos), using BLOSUM62-based TCRdist between CDR3 peptides within each V-J. Welch's t-statistics and random forest reduced 500 to 550 V-J features to 10 to 15, which were used in a naive Bayes classifier (R e1071). In-frame beta chains were kept once TCRdb had trimmed the public reads at Q25 with fastp and called clones with MiXCR. Merged by CDR3 protein, the rows form single entries marked with the most common genes and DNA. TCRdb, not the original authors, processed these V and J calls. For this sample the table gives about 600,000 distinct CDR3 sequences, of which approximately 15% were detected only once. The biggest ten clones account for roughly 7.7% of the sample.

As to this clonotype: Its antigen specificity is not known. Base qualities are missing; no much larger clone stands one base away.

The paper's findings and limits, for the study overall: Most expanded thyroid clonotypes (frequency above 0.001) were also detected in blood, a finding suggesting that blood repertoires may reflect thyroid immune responses. A 13 V-J signature model separated ophthalmopathy from stable hyperthyroidism, with about 88% sensitivity and 81.08% specificity in cross-validation and 80%/75% in testing. In validation, the model predicted progression to ophthalmopathy with over 65% sensitivity and 72% to 75% specificity, a median of roughly seven months before onset. Sample size was not statistically predetermined, and blinding of investigators to group allocation was not performed.

Moderately to severely active disease, a Clinical Activity Score of at least 3, a NOSPECS grade of at least 4, and a duration under 3 months were present in ophthalmopathy patients. Exclusion was applied to patients with uncontrolled infections, other autoimmune diseases, pregnancy or lactation. Diagnoses were based on clinical symptoms, serum thyroxine and TRAb, thyroid ultrasound and orbital computed tomography. PBMCs were separated from 10 ml of fresh peripheral blood using Ficoll-Paque density gradient centrifugation. Total RNA was extracted with Trizol reagent, and quality was checked on an Agilent 2100 Bioanalyzer.

This chain joins TRBV7-3 to TRBJ2-2; a stretch of 7 junction bases matches TRBD1. The sample was blood. This sequence originates from a woman between 18 and 29 years old with Graves' ophthalmopathy. The encoded CDR3 is CASSLTGDSQVTGELFF. The nucleotide sequence reads TGTGCCAGCAGCTTAACGGGGGACAGTCAAGTCACCGGGGAGCTGTTTTTT.